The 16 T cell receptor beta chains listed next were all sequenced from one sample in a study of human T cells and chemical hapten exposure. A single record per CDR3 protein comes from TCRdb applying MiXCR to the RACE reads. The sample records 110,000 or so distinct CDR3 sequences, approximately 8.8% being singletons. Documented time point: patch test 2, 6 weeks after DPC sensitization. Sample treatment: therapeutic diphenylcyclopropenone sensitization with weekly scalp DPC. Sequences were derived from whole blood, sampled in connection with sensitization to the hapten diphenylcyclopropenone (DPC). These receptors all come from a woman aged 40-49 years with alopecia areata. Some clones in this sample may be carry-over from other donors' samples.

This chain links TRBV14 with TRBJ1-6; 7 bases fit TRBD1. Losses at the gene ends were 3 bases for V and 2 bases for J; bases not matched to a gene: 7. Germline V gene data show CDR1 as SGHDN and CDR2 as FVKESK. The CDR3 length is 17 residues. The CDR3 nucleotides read TGTGCCAGCAGCCAGGGCGACAGGGTGGCCTATAATTCACCCCTCCACTTT. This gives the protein CASSQGDRVAYNSPLHF.

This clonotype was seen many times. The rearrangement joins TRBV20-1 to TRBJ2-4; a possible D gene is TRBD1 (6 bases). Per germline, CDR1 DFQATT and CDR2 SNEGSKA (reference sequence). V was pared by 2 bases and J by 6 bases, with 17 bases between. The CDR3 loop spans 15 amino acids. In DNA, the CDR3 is TGCAGTGCTAGACCGGCGCACAGGGAATCAAACATTCAGTACTTC. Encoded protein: CSARPAHRESNIQYF.

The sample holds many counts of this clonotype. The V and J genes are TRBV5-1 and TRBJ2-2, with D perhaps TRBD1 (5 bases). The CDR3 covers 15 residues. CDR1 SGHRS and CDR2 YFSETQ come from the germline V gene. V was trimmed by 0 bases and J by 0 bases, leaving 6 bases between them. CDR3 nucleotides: TGCGCCAGCAGCTTGGGACAGACGAACACCGGGGAGCTGTTTTTT. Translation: CASSLGQTNTGELFF.

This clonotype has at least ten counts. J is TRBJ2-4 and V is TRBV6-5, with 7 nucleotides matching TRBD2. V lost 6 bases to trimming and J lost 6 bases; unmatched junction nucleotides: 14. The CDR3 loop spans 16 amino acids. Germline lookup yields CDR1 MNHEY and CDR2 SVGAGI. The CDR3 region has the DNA TGTGCCAGCAGCCGACGCGGGACTCCGGGGGGAAACATTCAGTACTTC. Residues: CASSRRGTPGGNIQYF.

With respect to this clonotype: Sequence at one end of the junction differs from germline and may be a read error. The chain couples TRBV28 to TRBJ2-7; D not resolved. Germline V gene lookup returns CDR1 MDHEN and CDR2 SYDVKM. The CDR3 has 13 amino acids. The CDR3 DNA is TGTGCCAGCAGACCTCCCGTCTCCAACGAGCAGTACTTC. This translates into CASRPPVSNEQYF.

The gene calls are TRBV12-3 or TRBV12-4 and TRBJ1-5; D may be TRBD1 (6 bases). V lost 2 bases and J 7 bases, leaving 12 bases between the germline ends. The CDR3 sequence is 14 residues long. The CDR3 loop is CASSLKADSQPQHF. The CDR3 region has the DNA TGTGCCAGCAGTTTAAAGGCGGACAGCCAGCCCCAGCATTTT.

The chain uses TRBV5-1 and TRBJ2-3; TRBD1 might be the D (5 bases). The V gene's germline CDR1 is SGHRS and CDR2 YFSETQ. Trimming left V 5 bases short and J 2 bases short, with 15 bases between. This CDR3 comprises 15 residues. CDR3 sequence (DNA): TGCGCCAGCAGATGGGTCACAGGAACCACAGATACGCAGTATTTT. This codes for CASRWVTGTTDTQYF.

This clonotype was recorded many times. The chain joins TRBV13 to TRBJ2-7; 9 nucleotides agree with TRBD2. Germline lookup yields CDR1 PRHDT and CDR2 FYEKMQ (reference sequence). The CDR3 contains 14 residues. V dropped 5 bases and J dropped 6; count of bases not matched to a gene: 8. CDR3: CASSRGGGTPEQYF. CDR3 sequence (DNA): TGTGCCAGCAGCCGCGGGGGGGGTACACCCGAGCAGTACTTC.

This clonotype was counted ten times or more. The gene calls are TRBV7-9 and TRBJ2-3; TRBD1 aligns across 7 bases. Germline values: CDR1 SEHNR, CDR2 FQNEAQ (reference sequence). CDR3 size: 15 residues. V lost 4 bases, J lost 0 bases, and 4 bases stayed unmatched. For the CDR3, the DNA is TGTGCCAGCAGCTCCGACAGGGTGAGCACAGATACGCAGTATTTT. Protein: CASSSDRVSTDTQYF.

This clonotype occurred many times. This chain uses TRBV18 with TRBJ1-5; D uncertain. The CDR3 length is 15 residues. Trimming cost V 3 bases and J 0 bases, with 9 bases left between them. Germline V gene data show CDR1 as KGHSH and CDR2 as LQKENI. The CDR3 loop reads CASSPATYSNQPQHF. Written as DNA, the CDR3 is TGTGCCAGCTCACCGGCGACATATAGCAATCAGCCCCAGCATTTT.

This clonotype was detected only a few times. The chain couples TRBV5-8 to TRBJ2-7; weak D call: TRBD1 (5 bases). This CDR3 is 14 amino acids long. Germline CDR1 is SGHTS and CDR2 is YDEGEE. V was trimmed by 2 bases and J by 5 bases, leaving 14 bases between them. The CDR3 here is CASSFGQGPDEQYF. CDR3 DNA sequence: TGTGCCAGCAGCTTTGGGCAGGGTCCGGACGAGCAGTACTTC.

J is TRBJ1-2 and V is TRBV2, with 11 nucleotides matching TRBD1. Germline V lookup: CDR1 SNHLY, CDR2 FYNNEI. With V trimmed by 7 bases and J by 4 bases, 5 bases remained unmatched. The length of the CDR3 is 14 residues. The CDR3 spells CASNGQGAAYGYTF. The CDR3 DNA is TGTGCCAGCAACGGACAGGGGGCGGCCTATGGCTACACCTTC.

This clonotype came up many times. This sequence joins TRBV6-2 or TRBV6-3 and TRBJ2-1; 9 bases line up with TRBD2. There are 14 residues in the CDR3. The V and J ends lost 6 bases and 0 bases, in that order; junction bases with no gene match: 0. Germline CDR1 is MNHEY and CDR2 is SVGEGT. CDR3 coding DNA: TGTGCCAGCAGAGCGGGGGGCTCCTACAATGAGCAGTTCTTC. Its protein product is CASRAGGSYNEQFF.

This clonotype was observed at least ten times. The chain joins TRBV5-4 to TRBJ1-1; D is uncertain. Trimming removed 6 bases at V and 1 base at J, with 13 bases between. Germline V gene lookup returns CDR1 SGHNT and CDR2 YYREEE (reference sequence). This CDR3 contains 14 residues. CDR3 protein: CASTKANRNTEAFF. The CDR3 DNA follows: TGTGCCAGCACCAAGGCGAACCGGAACACTGAAGCTTTCTTT.

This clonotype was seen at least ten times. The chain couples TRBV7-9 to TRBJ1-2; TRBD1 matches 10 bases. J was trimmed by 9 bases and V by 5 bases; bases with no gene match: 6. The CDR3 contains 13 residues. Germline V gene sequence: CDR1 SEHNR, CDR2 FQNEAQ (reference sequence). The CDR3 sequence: CASSVRQGASYTF. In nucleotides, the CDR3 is TGTGCCAGCAGCGTTAGACAGGGGGCAAGCTACACCTTC.

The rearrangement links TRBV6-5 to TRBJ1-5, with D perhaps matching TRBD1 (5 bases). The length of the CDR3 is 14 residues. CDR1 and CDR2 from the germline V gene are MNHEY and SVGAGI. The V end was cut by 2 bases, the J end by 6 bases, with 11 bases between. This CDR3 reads CASSYGGMGQPQHF. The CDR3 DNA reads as TGTGCCAGCAGTTACGGGGGAATGGGTCAGCCCCAGCATTTT.